This T cell receptor beta chain was recorded in a study of beta chain features in type 1 diabetes. Background on the study: Healthy donors and patients showed comparable age, gender and cell yields.

The CDR3 length is 14 residues. V lost 6 bases, J lost 5 bases, and 17 bases lay in between. CDR1 and CDR2 (germline): SGHDT, YYEEEE. TCRB transcripts that were expressed got sequenced, as all of the isolated RNA had been reverse transcribed. There were approximately 3.5 million reads on average in the naive, central memory and regulatory T cell samples. The method was immunoSEQ multiplex PCR; TCRdb's version includes in-frame clones alone and lacks a portion of them. The sample lists about 150,000 clones; roughly 10% were seen once. This chain connects TRBV5-6 to TRBJ1-2, with D hard to call. This clonotype was obtained from a man aged 18 to 30 in good health. Material for sequencing was naive CD4+ T cells from blood. The CDR3 reads CASMGGLGKYGYTF. The CDR3 DNA reads TGTGCCAGCATGGGAGGTCTGGGAAAGTATGGCTACACCTTC. Full variable domain (missing parts from reference TRBV5-6 and TRBJ1-2): DAGVTQSPTHLIKTRGQQVTLRCSPKSGHDTVSWYQQALGQGPQFIFQYYEEEERQRGNFPDRFSGHQFPNYSSELNVNALLLGDSALYLCASMGGLGKYGYTFGSGTRLTVV.